This T cell receptor beta chain was captured by sequencing in a study of OX40 agonist ivuxolimab in advanced cancers. The data were produced by immunoSEQ multiplex PCR, yet TCRdb's version contains in-frame clones alone and is incomplete. The sample includes under 6,500 clones, about 80% of them seen just once. Only a few counts were recorded for this clone. This CDR3 contains 14 residues. Germline CDR1 is SGDLS and CDR2 is YYNGEE. V lost 0 bases and J lost 5, with 11 bases in between. This sequence originates from an adult with an advanced solid tumor such as melanoma, head and neck, liver or kidney cancer. The sample in question was CD4+ or CD8+ T cells sorted from blood, obtained in a trial of the OX40 agonist ivuxolimab. The V and J genes are TRBV9 and TRBJ2-5; D possibly corresponds to TRBD1 (6 bases). CDR3: CASSVAYRGETQYF. Written as DNA, the CDR3 is TGTGCCAGCAGCGTAGCTTATAGGGGGGAGACCCAGTACTTC.